Listed here are 7 T cell receptor beta chains from one sample, sequenced in a study of shared clonotypes between healthy human individuals. The table came from immunoSEQ multiplex PCR; TCRdb's copy has only in-frame clones and leaves some out. The sample has about 2.3 million clones, 85% to 95% seen once. Sequences were obtained from naive CD4+ T cells from PBMCs. Noted subset: CD45RA+ positively selected. The source of these receptors is a man aged 18 to 35 in good health. Some clones in this sample may be carry-over from other donors' samples.

The chain combines TRBV28 with TRBJ1-4; 7 positions agree with TRBD1. With V trimmed by 6 bases and J by 8 bases, 9 bases remained unmatched. The CDR3 is 14 residues long. CDR1 is MDHEN, CDR2 SYDVKM, per germline. This CDR3 is CASSTGAVGEKLFF. DNA of the CDR3: TGTGCCAGCAGCACAGGGGCGGTAGGGGAAAAACTGTTTTTT.

The V call is TRBV23-1, the J call TRBJ2-7, with 9 bases aligning to TRBD1. TRBV23-1 is an ORF, with its function uncertain. The V and J ends lost 0 bases and 3 bases, in that order; junction bases with no gene match: 12. The CDR3 is 18 residues long. CDR3 coding DNA: TGCGCCAGCAGTCAATCCTGGGACAGGGCAATGGCATACTACGAGCAGTACTTC. It codes for CASSQSWDRAMAYYEQYF.

This sequence joins TRBV9 and TRBJ2-1; 7 bases fit TRBD1. CDR1 and CDR2 from the germline V gene are SGDLS and YYNGEE. Trimming at V came to 7 bases and at J to 0 bases, leaving 7 bases not matched to a gene. There are 15 residues in the CDR3. CDR3 coding DNA: TGTGCCAGCTCGACAGGGCTCAGCTCCTACAATGAGCAGTTCTTC. It yields the protein CASSTGLSSYNEQFF.

This clone is a singleton in its sample. The chain couples TRBV4-1 to TRBJ1-4; a possible D gene is TRBD1 (5 bases). This CDR3 contains 16 residues. The germline CDR1 and CDR2 sequences are MGHRA and YSYEKL. V lost 1 base, J lost 8 bases, and 17 bases lay in between. The DNA for the CDR3 is TGCGCCAGCAGCCAAGTTCCCCCAGGGAGGAACGAAAAACTGTTTTTT. It yields the protein CASSQVPPGRNEKLFF.

The table lists this clone with a count of one. The identical CDR3 is also encoded by other nucleotide sequences in the sample. The chain links TRBV28 to TRBJ1-1, with a possible D match to TRBD1 (5 bases). The CDR3 loop spans 15 amino acids. Trimming shortened V by 2 bases and J by 2 bases, and 12 bases separated the two germline ends. Germline values: CDR1 MDHEN, CDR2 SYDVKM. The CDR3: CASSLGGLGNTEAFF. Written as DNA, the CDR3 is TGTGCCAGCAGTTTAGGGGGTTTAGGAAACACTGAAGCTTTCTTT.

A remark on this clone: The same CDR3 can be traced to other DNA sequences in this sample. V and J are TRBV6-1 and TRBJ2-2; D is uncertain. The germline CDR1 and CDR2 sequences are MNHNS and SASEGT. The V end was cut by 2 bases, the J end by 2 bases, with 6 bases between. This CDR3 has 14 residues. CDR3 amino acids: CASSEQVNTGELFF. CDR3 nucleotide sequence: TGTGCCAGCAGTGAACAGGTTAACACCGGGGAGCTGTTTTTT.

The chain links TRBV7-9 to TRBJ2-7, with 7 nucleotides matching TRBD1. Trimming removed 5 bases from V and 6 bases from J; junction bases left unmatched: 7. There are 13 residues in the CDR3. The germline V gene encodes CDR1 SEHNR and CDR2 FQNEAQ (reference sequence). The CDR3 nucleotides are TGTGCCAGCAGCCTCGACAGGGCAGGCGAGCAGTACTTC. Its translation: CASSLDRAGEQYF.